The present T cell receptor (beta chain) was sequenced within a study of T-cell reconstitution after alpha-beta-depleted transplantation in children. General study results and limits: Newly produced T cells mostly provided counts and TCRbeta diversity after one year, as hyperexpanded clones declined. The study reportedly traced alpha-beta T cells about two months after transplant to several hundred expanded graft clones. Some patients' high day-60 TCRbeta diversity was attributed to recipient cells surviving conditioning.

Ten or more counts support this clonotype. Its specificity is not known. The TCRbeta library incorporated unique molecular identifiers. TCRdb analysed the PCR reads with MiXCR anew, one entry per CDR3 protein. In the table there are around 15,000 distinct CDR3 sequences, about 8% of which are singletons. The V gene's germline CDR1 is SQVTM and CDR2 ANQGSEA. Trimming at V came to 4 bases and at J to 6 bases, leaving 3 bases not matched to a gene. The CDR3 runs 12 residues. The receptor was derived from a boy under two years old who had a stem cell transplant for Wiskott-Aldrich syndrome, so the T cells may come from the graft donor. The rearrangement links TRBV29-1 to TRBJ1-2, with 9 bases lining up with TRBD1. The input for sequencing was PBMCs, mostly from graft donor cells, taken 60 days after TCRalphabeta/CD19-depleted stem cell transplant. The CDR3 spells CSVGNRGHGYTF. CDR3 coding DNA: TGCAGCGTTGGGAACAGGGGGCATGGCTACACCTTC.